This TCR beta chain is from a study of cytomegalovirus exposure and HLA in healthy donors. Study results and caveats: About 87% or about 30% of the time was how often most TCR beta V segments were productive, according to an earlier analysis.

Regarding this clone: Its antigen remains unidentified.

With V trimmed by 8 bases and J by 2 bases, 9 bases remained unmatched. This CDR3 is 16 amino acids long. CDR1 is SNHLY, CDR2 FYNNEI, per germline. 13 Jbeta primers and 60 Vbeta primers were used for the PCR. Profiled with immunoSEQ multiplex PCR; TCRdb holds only in-frame clones, not every one. The table shows 85,000 to 130,000 clones, with around 76% occurring only once. The V call is TRBV2, the J call TRBJ1-5; TRBD1 matches at 10 bases. The sample taken for sequencing was PBMCs. The sequence was obtained from a woman aged 50 to 60 in good health and CMV-seropositive. The chain's CDR3 is CASRRPGTGGNQPQHF. The DNA for the CDR3 is TGTGCCAGCCGACGCCCTGGGACAGGGGGCAATCAGCCCCAGCATTTT.